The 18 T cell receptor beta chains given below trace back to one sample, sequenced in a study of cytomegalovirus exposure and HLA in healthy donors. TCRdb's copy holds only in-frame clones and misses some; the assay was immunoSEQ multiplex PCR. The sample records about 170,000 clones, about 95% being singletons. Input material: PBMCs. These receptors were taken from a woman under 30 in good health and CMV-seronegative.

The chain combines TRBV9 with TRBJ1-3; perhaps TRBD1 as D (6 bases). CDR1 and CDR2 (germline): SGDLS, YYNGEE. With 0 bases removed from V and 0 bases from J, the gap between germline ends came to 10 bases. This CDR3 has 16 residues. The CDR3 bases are TGTGCCAGCAGCGTAGATGGACAGATCTCTGGAAACACCATATATTTT. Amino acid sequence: CASSVDGQISGNTIYF.

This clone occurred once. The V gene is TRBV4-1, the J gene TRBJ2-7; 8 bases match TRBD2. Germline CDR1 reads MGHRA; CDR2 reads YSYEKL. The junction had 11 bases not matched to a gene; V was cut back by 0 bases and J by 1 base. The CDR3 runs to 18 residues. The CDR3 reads CASSQDWGSGVRSYEQYF. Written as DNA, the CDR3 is TGCGCCAGCAGCCAAGATTGGGGTAGCGGGGTTAGGTCCTACGAGCAGTACTTC.

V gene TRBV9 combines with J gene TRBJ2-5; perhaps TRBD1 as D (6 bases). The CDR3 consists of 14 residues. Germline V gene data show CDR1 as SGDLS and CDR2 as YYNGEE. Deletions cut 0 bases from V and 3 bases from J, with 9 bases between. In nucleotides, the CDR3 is TGTGCCAGCAGCGTAGATTCAGGGGAAGAGACCCAGTACTTC. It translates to CASSVDSGEETQYF.

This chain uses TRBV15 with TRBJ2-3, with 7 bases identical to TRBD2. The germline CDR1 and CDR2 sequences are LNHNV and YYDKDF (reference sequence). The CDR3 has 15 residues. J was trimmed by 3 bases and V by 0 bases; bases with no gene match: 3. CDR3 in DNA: TGTGCCACCAGCAGAGATCACGGGGGGACAGATACGCAGTATTTT. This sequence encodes CATSRDHGGTDTQYF.

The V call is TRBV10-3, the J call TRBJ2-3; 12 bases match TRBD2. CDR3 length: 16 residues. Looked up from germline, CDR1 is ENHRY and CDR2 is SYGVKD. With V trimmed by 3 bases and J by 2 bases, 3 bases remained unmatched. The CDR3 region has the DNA TGTGCCATCAGTGAACTAGCGGGGGGCCCCACAGATACGCAGTATTTT. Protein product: CAISELAGGPTDTQYF.

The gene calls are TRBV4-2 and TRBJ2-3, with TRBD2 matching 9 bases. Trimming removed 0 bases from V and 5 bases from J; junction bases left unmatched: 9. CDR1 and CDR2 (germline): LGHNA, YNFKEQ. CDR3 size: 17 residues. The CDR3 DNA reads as TGTGCCAGCAGCCAAGAAGACGGGACTAGCTTTCAAGATACGCAGTATTTT. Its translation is CASSQEDGTSFQDTQYF.

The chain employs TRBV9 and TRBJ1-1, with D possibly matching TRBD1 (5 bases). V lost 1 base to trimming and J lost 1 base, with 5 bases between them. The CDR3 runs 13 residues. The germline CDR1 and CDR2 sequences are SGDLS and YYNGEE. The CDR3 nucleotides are TGTGCCAGCAGCGTAAGGGGGAACACTGAAGCTTTCTTT. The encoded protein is CASSVRGNTEAFF.

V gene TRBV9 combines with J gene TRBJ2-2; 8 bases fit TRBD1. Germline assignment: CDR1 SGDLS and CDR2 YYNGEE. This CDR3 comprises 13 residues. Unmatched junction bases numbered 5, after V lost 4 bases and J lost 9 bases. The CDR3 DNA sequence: TGTGCCAGCAGCCCCCGGACAGGGCGGGAGCTGTTTTTT. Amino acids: CASSPRTGRELFF.

Here the CDR3 DNA reads TGTGCCACCAGCAGATACGGGAGCCAAACTACTTATGGCTACACCTTC. This gives the protein CATSRYGSQTTYGYTF. This rearrangement joins TRBV15 to TRBJ1-2; D remains ambiguous. Germline assignment: CDR1 LNHNV and CDR2 YYDKDF (reference sequence). The CDR3 covers 16 residues. V lost 2 bases and J 5 bases, leaving 18 bases between the germline ends.

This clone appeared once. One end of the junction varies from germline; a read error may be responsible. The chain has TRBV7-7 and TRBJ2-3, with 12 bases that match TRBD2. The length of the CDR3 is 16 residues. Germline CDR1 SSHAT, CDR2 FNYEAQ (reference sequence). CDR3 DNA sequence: TGTGCTAGCAGCTTAGGACTAGCGGGGAACACAGATACGCAGTATTTT. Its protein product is CASSLGLAGNTDTQYF. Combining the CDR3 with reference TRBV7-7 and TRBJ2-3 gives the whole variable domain GAGVSQSPRYKVTKRGQDVTLRCDPISSHATLYWYQQALGQGPEFLTYFNYEAQPDKSGLPSDRFSAERPEGSISTLTIQRTEQRDSAMYRCASSLGLAGNTDTQYFGPGTRLTVL.

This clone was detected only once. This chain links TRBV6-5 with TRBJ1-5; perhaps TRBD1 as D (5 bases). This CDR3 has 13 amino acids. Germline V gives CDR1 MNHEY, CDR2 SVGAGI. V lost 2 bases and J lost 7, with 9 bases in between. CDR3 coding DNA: TGTGCCAGCAGTTACGACGGACAACAGCCCCAGCATTTT. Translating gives CASSYDGQQPQHF.

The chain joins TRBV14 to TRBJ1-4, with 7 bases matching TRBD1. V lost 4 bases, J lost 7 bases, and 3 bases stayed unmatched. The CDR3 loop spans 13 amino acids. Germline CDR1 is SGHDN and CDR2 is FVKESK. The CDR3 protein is CASSLQGTEKLFF. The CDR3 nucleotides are TGTGCCAGCAGCCTACAGGGGACTGAAAAACTGTTTTTT. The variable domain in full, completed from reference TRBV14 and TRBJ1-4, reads EAGVTQFPSHSVIEKGQTVTLRCDPISGHDNLYWYRRVMGKEIKFLLHFVKESKQDESGMPNNRFLAERTGGTYSTLKVQPAELEDSGVYFCASSLQGTEKLFFGSGTQLSVL.

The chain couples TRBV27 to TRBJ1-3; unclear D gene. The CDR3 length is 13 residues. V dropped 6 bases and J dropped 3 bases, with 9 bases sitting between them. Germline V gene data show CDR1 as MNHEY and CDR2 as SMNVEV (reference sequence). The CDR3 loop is CASRFLGGNTIYF. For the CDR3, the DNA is TGTGCCAGCAGGTTCCTAGGTGGAAACACCATATATTTT.

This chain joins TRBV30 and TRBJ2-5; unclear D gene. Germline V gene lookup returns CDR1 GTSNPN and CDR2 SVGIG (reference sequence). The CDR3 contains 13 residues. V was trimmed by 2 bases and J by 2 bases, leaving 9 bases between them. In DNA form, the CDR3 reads TGTGCCTGGAGTAAGCACTTTCAAGAGACCCAGTACTTC. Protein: CAWSKHFQETQYF.

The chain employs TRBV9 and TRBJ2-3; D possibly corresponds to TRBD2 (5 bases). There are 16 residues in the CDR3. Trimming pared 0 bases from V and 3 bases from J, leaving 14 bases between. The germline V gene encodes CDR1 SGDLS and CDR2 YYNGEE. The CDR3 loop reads CASSVENVEGTDTQYF. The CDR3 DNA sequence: TGTGCCAGCAGCGTAGAAAATGTTGAGGGAACAGATACGCAGTATTTT.

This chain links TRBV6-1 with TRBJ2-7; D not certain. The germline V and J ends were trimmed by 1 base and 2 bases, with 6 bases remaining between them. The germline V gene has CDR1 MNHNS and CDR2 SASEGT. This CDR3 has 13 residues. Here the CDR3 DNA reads TGTGCCAGCAGTGAAGTACGAGCCTACGAGCAGTACTTC. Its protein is CASSEVRAYEQYF.

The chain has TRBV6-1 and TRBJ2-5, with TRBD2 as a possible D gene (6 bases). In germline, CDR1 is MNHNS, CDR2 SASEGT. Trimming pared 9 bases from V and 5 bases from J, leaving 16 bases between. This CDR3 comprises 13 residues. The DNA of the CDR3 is TGTGCCAGTCTTTGGGACTTAGGGGAGACCCAGTACTTC. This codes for CASLWDLGETQYF.

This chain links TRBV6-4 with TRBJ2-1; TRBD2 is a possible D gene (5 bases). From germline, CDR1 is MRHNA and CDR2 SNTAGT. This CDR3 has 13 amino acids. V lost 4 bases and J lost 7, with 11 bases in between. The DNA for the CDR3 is TGTGCCAGCAGTGTTTCCGGGATGAATGAGCAGTTCTTC. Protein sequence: CASSVSGMNEQFF.